This TCR beta chain was found in a study of T cells after yellow fever vaccination. Study-level information: The SMART-Seq v4 Ultra Low Input method served to prepare the low-cell-number fractions.

Germline CDR1 is SQVTM and CDR2 is ANQGSEA. The J segment lost 5 bases and the V segment lost 6 bases, leaving 8 bases of the junction unmatched. The CDR3 covers 14 residues. MiXCR, run by TCRdb on the 5' RACE reads, gives a single entry per CDR3 protein. The sample shows 500,000 to 650,000 distinct CDR3 sequences, about a sixth of them seen only once. Study conclusions and caveats: A small share of clonotypes appeared in both CD4 and CD8 compartments.

This clonotype has just a few counts. Antigen specificity is unknown. This TCR came from a man younger than 35 who received the YFV17D yellow fever vaccine. Sequencing used PBMCs, obtained about 5 days after the first yellow fever vaccination. This chain joins TRBV29-1 and TRBJ1-5, with 9 bases matching TRBD1. The CDR3 reads CSVAGTGKDQPQHF. The CDR3 nucleotides are TGCAGCGTCGCCGGGACAGGGAAAGATCAGCCCCAGCATTTT.